A single sample gave rise to the 6 T cell receptor beta chains below, sequenced in a study of beta chain features in type 1 diabetes (dated by TCRdb to the late 2010s). Overall study results and their limits: In all four CD4+ subsets, TCRB CDR3 length was moderately but significantly shorter in type 1 diabetes patients.

What these receptors recognize is not known. Library method: the immunoSEQ multiplex PCR assay. All of the isolated RNA was reverse transcribed with the High Capacity cDNA Reverse Transcription Kit, so expressed TCRB transcripts were sequenced. Sourced from immuneACCESS, this table was stored by TCRdb with only in-frame sequences that have V and J called. A share of the clones is absent; for the studies checked, an unresolved V gene accounts for under half, and the remainder has no known explanation. For this sample the table gives hundreds of thousands of clones, of which about 14% were detected only once. The ten largest clones capture 0.035% to 0.045% of the sample. What was sequenced was naive CD4+ T cells from blood. The cell subset or site label, as the study defines it: true naive CD4+ T cells. The receptors come from a man in his late teens or twenties with type 1 diabetes.

Of note for this clone: The same CDR3 also results from other DNA sequences found in this sample. The V gene is TRBV7-9, the J gene TRBJ1-2; D gene uncertain. Trimming shortened V by 2 bases and J by 4 bases, and 5 bases separated the two germline ends. The CDR3 runs to 12 residues. Germline assignment: CDR1 SEHNR and CDR2 FQNEAQ (reference sequence). The CDR3 reads CASSLTGYGYTF. CDR3 in DNA: TGTGCCAGCAGCTTAACGGGCTATGGCTACACCTTC.

This clone was counted only a few times. The chain joins TRBV30 to TRBJ2-1, with TRBD1 identical over 9 bases. The CDR3 spans 13 residues. V lost 2 bases to trimming and J lost 7 bases; unmatched junction nucleotides: 3. Germline CDR1 reads GTSNPN; CDR2 reads SVGIG (reference sequence). CDR3 in amino acids: CAWSRGQGNEQFF. In DNA form, the CDR3 reads TGTGCCTGGAGTAGGGGACAGGGTAATGAGCAGTTCTTC.

V is TRBV30 and J is TRBJ1-2, with TRBD1 as a possible D gene (5 bases). This CDR3 comprises 12 residues. V lost 6 bases and J 1 base, leaving 9 bases between the germline ends. The germline CDR1 and CDR2 sequences are GTSNPN and SVGIG (reference sequence). The DNA for the CDR3 is TGTGCCTGCAATCAGGGTAACTATGGCTACACCTTC. It translates to CACNQGNYGYTF.

This clone has more than one count but fewer than ten. The rearrangement links TRBV29-1 to TRBJ2-1; D remains ambiguous. CDR1 is SQVTM and CDR2 is ANQGSEA in the germline V gene. CDR3 length: 13 residues. Trimming took 6 bases from V and 8 from J, leaving 17 bases between them. The DNA for the CDR3 is TGCAGCGTCCGGTCTCCCGGATGGGATGAGCAGTTCTTC. This gives the protein CSVRSPGWDEQFF.

The sample holds a few counts of this clone. The chain links TRBV7-2 to TRBJ2-1, with D unclear. In germline, CDR1 is SGHTA, CDR2 FQGNSA. The V gene lost 1 base and the J gene lost 9 bases, with 13 bases spanning the gap. The CDR3 has 14 residues. Here the CDR3 reads CASSLVVSGVEQFF. CDR3 nucleotide sequence: TGTGCCAGCAGCTTAGTGGTATCGGGTGTTGAGCAGTTCTTC.

This clone was counted between two and nine times. The V call is TRBV30, the J call TRBJ1-1; D might be TRBD1 (6 bases). This CDR3 region has 15 residues. The germline CDR1 and CDR2 sequences are GTSNPN and SVGIG (reference sequence). Trimming removed 2 bases at V and 4 bases at J, with 17 bases between. The chain's CDR3 is CAWSHTPQDSTEAFF. The CDR3 DNA reads TGTGCCTGGAGTCATACTCCGCAGGACAGCACTGAAGCTTTCTTT.